Following are 10 T cell receptor beta chains from one sample sequenced in a study of cytomegalovirus exposure and HLA in healthy donors listed by TCRdb under 2017. Libraries were made using the immunoSEQ multiplex PCR assay. TCRdb re-hosts the immuneACCESS table, in-frame sequences only. Its copies lack some clones; in the studies checked, an unresolved V gene accounts for under half of them, and the cause for the rest is not known. In all, the sample holds approximately 260,000 clones, and 86% of those were seen once. The top ten hold about 1% of the sample. The sample consisted of PBMCs. The receptors originated from a woman aged 18-29 years in good health and CMV-seronegative.

The chain joins TRBV14 to TRBJ2-6, with no clear D. Trimming removed 4 bases at V and 4 bases at J, with 14 bases between. CDR1 and CDR2 from the germline V gene are SGHDN and FVKESK. This CDR3 contains 16 residues. CDR3 in amino acids: CASSPRQSLGANVLTF. The CDR3, as DNA: TGTGCCAGCAGCCCGAGACAATCTCTGGGGGCCAACGTCCTGACTTTC.

This chain links TRBV9 with TRBJ2-7; 7 positions match TRBD1. V dropped 2 bases and J dropped 5; count of bases not matched to a gene: 4. Germline V gene lookup returns CDR1 SGDLS and CDR2 YYNGEE. The CDR3 is 13 residues long. Here the CDR3 DNA reads TGTGCCAGCAGCGTGACAGGGAGAAACGAGCAGTACTTC. Its protein is CASSVTGRNEQYF. Variable domain in full (rest from reference TRBV9 and TRBJ2-7): DSGVTQTPKHLITATGQRVTLRCSPRSGDLSVYWYQQSLDQGLQFLIQYYNGEERAKGNILERFSAQQFPDLHSELNLSSLELGDSALYFCASSVTGRNEQYFGPGTRLTVT.

As DNA, the CDR3 is TGTGCCAGCAGCTTCTCTGTGAGACAGAGCTCCTACGAGCAGTACTTC. It yields the protein CASSFSVRQSSYEQYF. The V and J genes are TRBV7-9 and TRBJ2-7, with D possibly being TRBD1 (5 bases). Deletions cut 3 bases from V and 0 bases from J, with 15 bases between. Germline CDR1 SEHNR, CDR2 FQNEAQ (reference sequence). The CDR3 contains 16 residues.

The chain combines TRBV29-1 with TRBJ2-4; 9 bases line up with TRBD1. The CDR3 runs 13 residues. Germline CDR1 and CDR2: SQVTM and ANQGSEA. V shed 6 bases and J 9 bases; nucleotides not matched to a gene: 9. CDR3 in DNA: TGCAGCGTATCCGGGACAGGGCTGGGCATTCAGTACTTC. Its translation is CSVSGTGLGIQYF. The whole variable domain, remainder taken from reference TRBV29-1 and TRBJ2-4, is SAVISQKPSRDICQRGTSLTIQCQVDSQVTMMFWYRQQPGQSLTLIATANQGSEATYESGFVIDKFPISRPNLTFSTLTVSNMSPEDSSIYLCSVSGTGLGIQYFGAGTRLSVL.

The J gene is TRBJ1-2, the V gene TRBV7-9, with 8 bases aligning to TRBD1. In germline, CDR1 is SEHNR, CDR2 FQNEAQ (reference sequence). The CDR3 is 16 amino acids. The V and J ends lost 4 bases and 4 bases, in that order; junction bases with no gene match: 11. CDR3 nucleotides: TGTGCCAGCAGCTCGACCCCCGGGACAGGAATCTATGGCTACACCTTC. It translates to CASSSTPGTGIYGYTF. The variable domain in full, with the rest retrieved from reference TRBV7-9 and TRBJ1-2, is DTGVSQNPRHKITKRGQNVTFRCDPISEHNRLYWYRQTLGQGPEFLTYFQNEAQLEKSRLLSDRFSAERPKGSFSTLEIQRTEQGDSAMYLCASSSTPGTGIYGYTFGSGTRLTVV.

This clone was seen a single time. Written as DNA, the CDR3 is TGTGCCAGCAGTTATAGGGACAGCACCTACGAGCAGTACTTC. Translation gives CASSYRDSTYEQYF. The chain has TRBV6-5 and TRBJ2-7; 7 bases are a match to TRBD1. J was trimmed by 2 bases and V by 3 bases; bases with no gene match: 4. Germline-derived CDR1 and CDR2 are MNHEY and SVGAGI. This CDR3 has 14 residues.

This clone was counted only a few times. J is TRBJ1-2 and V is TRBV5-1, with a tentative D call TRBD1 (5 bases). V lost 1 base to trimming and J lost 4 bases, with 14 bases between them. The CDR3 contains 15 residues. Germline CDR1 SGHRS, CDR2 YFSETQ. The DNA of the CDR3 is TGCGCCAGCAGCTTGACTGGCGGGGGGAGCTATGGCTACACCTTC. This encodes CASSLTGGGSYGYTF.

This clone was counted a few times. The V call is TRBV13, the J call TRBJ1-2; no clear D. CDR3 size: 13 residues. With 4 bases removed from V and 7 bases from J, the gap between germline ends came to 13 bases. Germline V gene sequence: CDR1 PRHDT, CDR2 FYEKMQ (reference sequence). The CDR3 sequence: CASSSLSGGGYTF. As DNA, the CDR3 is TGTGCCAGCAGCTCCTTGTCCGGAGGTGGCTACACCTTC.

The chain has TRBV29-1 and TRBJ2-7; D might be TRBD2 (5 bases). From germline, CDR1 is SQVTM and CDR2 ANQGSEA. With 4 bases removed from V and 3 bases from J, the gap between germline ends came to 10 bases. The CDR3 is made up of 12 amino acids. CDR3 in amino acids: CSVGGEGYEQYF. CDR3 bases: TGCAGCGTTGGAGGCGAGGGCTACGAGCAGTACTTC.

The rearrangement joins TRBV27 to TRBJ2-4; possible D gene TRBD1, 6 bases. V was cut by 5 bases and J by 2 bases, with 10 bases left in between. The CDR3 is 14 amino acids. Germline V gene lookup returns CDR1 MNHEY and CDR2 SMNVEV (reference sequence). The CDR3 loop is CASSQQGPKNIQYF. Here the CDR3 DNA reads TGTGCCAGCAGTCAACAGGGACCCAAAAACATTCAGTACTTC.